This T cell receptor beta chain is from a study of blood T cells in healthy people across ages. A second PCR, run for about 7 to 11 cycles, used a sample-barcoded 5' primer plus a J-beta primer mix. TCRdb redid the calling of the 5' RACE reads with MiXCR, one entry per CDR3 protein. The data show around 940,000 distinct CDR3 sequences, 51% seen once. Trimming left V 0 bases short and J 3 bases short, with 12 bases between. CDR1 and CDR2 (germline): LGHNA, YSLEER. The CDR3 is made up of 15 amino acids. The chain uses TRBV4-3 and TRBJ2-7, with D possibly TRBD1 on 7 matching bases. Sequencing was performed on blood. This sequence originates from an older woman in good health. The CDR3 reads CASSQDNRGLYEQYF. DNA for the CDR3: TGCGCCAGCAGCCAAGATAACAGGGGACTCTACGAGCAGTACTTC.